This T cell receptor beta chain comes out of a study of human T cells and chemical hapten exposure. About this clonotype itself: Its antigen is not known.

V shed 5 bases and J shed 0 bases, with 14 bases lying between them. Germline assignment: CDR1 SGHKS and CDR2 YYEKEE (reference sequence). CDR3 size: 15 residues. The study's findings and limits: In comparison with controls, expanded TCRs gave rise to a significantly larger number of large CDR3 similarity clusters.

TCRdb reprocessed the RACE reads with MiXCR, giving one entry per CDR3 protein. Of a few hundred thousand distinct CDR3 sequences in the sample, roughly 6% are singletons; the top ten hold around 5.8%. Time point: patch test 2, 6 weeks after DPC sensitization. Treatment here: therapeutic diphenylcyclopropenone sensitization with weekly scalp DPC. It was unfractionated whole blood from which total RNA was extracted. The chain has TRBV5-5 and TRBJ2-5; tentatively, D is TRBD2 (5 bases). The source of this sequence is a woman younger than 30 with alopecia areata. Some clones in this sample may be carry-over from other donors' samples. Material: whole blood, obtained in connection with sensitization to the hapten diphenylcyclopropenone (DPC). CDR3 in amino acids: CASRVMETNQETQYF. The CDR3 bases are TGTGCCAGCAGGGTGATGGAGACTAACCAAGAGACCCAGTACTTC.